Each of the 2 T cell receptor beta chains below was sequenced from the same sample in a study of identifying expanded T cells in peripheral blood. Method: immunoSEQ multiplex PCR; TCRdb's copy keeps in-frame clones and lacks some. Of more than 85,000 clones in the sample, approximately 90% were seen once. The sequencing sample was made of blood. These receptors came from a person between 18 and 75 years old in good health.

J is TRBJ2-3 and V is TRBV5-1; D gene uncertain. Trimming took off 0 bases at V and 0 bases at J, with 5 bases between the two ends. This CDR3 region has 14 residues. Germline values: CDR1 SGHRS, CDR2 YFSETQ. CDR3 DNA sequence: TGCGCCAGCAGCTTGGAGACTAGCACAGATACGCAGTATTTT. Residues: CASSLETSTDTQYF.

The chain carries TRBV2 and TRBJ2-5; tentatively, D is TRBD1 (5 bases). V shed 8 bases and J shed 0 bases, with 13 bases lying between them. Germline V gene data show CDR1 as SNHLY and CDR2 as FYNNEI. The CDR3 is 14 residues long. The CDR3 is CASYKGVYQETQYF. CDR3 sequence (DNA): TGTGCCAGCTATAAAGGGGTTTACCAAGAGACCCAGTACTTC. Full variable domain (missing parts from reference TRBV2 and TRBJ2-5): EPEVTQTPSHQVTQMGQEVILRCVPISNHLYFYWYRQILGQKVEFLVSFYNNEISEKSEIFDDQFSVERPDGSNFTLKIRSTKLEDSAMYFCASYKGVYQETQYFGPGTRLLVL.